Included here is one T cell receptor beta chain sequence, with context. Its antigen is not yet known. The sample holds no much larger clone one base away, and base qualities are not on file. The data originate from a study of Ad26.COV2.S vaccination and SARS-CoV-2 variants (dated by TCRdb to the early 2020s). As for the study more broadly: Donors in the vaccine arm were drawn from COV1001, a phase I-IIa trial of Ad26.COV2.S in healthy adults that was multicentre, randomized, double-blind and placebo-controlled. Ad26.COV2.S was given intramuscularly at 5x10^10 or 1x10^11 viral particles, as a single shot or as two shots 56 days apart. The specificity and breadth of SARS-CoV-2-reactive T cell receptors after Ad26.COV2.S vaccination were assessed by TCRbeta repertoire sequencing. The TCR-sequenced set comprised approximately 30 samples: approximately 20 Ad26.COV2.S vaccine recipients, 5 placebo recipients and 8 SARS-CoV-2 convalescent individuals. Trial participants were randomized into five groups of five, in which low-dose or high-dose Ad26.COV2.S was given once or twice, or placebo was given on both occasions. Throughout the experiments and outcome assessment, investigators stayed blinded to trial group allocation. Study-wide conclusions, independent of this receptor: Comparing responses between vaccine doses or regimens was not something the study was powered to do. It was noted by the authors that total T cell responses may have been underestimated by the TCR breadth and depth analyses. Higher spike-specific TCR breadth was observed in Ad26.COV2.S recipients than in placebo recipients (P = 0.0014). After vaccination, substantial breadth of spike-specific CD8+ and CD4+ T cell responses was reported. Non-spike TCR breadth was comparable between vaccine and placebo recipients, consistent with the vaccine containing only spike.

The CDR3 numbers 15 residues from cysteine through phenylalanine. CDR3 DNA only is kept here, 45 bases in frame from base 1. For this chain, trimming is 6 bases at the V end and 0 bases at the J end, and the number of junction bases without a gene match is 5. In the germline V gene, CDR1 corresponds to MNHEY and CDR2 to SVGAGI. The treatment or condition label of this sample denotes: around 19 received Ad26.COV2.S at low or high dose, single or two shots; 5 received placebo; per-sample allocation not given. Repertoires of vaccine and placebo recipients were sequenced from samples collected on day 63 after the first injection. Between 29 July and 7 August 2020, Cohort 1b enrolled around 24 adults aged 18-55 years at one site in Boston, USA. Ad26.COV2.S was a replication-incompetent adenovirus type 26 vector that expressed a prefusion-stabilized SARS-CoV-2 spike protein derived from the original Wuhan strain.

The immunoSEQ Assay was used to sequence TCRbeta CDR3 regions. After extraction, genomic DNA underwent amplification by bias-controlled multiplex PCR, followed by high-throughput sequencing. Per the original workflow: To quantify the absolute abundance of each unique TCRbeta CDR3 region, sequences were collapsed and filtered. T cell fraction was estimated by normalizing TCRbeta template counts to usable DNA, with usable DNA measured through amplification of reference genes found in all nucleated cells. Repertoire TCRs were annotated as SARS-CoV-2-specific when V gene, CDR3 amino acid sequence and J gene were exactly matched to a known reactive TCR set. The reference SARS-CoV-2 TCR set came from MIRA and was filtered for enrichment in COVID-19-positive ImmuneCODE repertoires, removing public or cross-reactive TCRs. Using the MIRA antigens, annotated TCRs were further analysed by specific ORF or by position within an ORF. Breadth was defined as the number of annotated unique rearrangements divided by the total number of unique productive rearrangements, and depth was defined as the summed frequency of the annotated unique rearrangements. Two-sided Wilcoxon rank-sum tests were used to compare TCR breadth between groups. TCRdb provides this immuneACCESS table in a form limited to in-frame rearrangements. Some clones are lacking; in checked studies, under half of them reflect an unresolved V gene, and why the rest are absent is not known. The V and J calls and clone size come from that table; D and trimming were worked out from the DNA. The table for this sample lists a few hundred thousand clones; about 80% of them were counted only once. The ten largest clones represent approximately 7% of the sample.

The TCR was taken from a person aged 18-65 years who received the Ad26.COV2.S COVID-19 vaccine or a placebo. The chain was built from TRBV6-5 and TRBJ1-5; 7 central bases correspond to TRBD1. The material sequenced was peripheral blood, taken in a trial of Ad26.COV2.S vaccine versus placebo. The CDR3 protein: CASSWDRHSNQPQHF. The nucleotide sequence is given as TGTGCCAGCAGCTGGGACAGACATAGCAATCAGCCCCAGCATTTT.